This TCR beta chain was sequenced during a study of shared clonotypes between healthy human individuals. V was cut by 2 bases and J by 0 bases, with 14 bases left in between. CDR3 length: 16 residues. Germline-derived CDR1 and CDR2 are KGHSH and LQKENI. The study drew its donors from healthy HIV-negative adults without recent acute infections or vaccinations. A deep-level run was used for the assay. Sequencing was performed with immunoSEQ multiplex PCR; in TCRdb, only in-frame clones are kept and a portion is missing. The sample yields around 2,000,000 clones, 85% to 95% seen once. This chain connects TRBV18 to TRBJ2-7; no firm D call. This TCR came from a young man in good health. The sample comprised naive CD4+ T cells sorted from blood. This sample's subset: CD45RA+ positively selected. The CDR3 DNA reads TGTGCCAGCTCACCAGACCTCGGCAGGTACTCCTACGAGCAGTACTTC. Amino acid sequence: CASSPDLGRYSYEQYF.